These 10 T cell receptor beta chains share one sample of origin, sequenced in a study of read filtering for tumor transcriptome and immune sequencing. This library used roughly 400 ng RNA and molecular barcoded adaptors spanning alpha/delta and beta/gamma chains. TCRdb reanalysed the reads using MiXCR and keeps one entry per CDR3 protein. The sample holds fewer than 45,000 distinct CDR3 sequences; approximately 12% are singletons and the top ten take more than 30%. The sequencing sample was made of a population of CD138-negative cells sorted from bone marrow. The receptors were gathered from a donor aged 40 or over with multiple myeloma.

Ten or more counts support this clonotype. The chain is built from TRBV30 and TRBJ1-2; D gene ambiguous. Looked up from germline, CDR1 is GTSNPN and CDR2 is SVGIG (reference sequence). The V gene lost 8 bases and the J gene lost 5 bases, with 12 bases spanning the gap. This CDR3 has 11 amino acids. Here the CDR3 reads CARRTEYGYTF. The CDR3 coding sequence is TGTGCCCGACGGACGGAGTATGGCTACACCTTC. The full variable domain, with the rest looked up from reference TRBV30 and TRBJ1-2, is SQTIHQWPATLVQPVGSPLSLECTVEGTSNPNLYWYRQAAGRGLQLLFYSVGIGQISSEVPQNLSASRPQDRQFILSSKKLLLSDSGFYLCARRTEYGYTFGSGTRLTVV.

This clonotype was seen ten or more times. J is TRBJ1-2 and V is TRBV6-5, with 8 bases matching TRBD1. This CDR3 region has 13 residues. The germline gives CDR1 MNHEY, CDR2 SVGAGI. V lost 2 bases, J lost 10 bases, and 6 bases stayed unmatched. The CDR3 is CASSYGQGEPYTF. In DNA, the CDR3 is TGTGCCAGCAGTTACGGACAGGGAGAGCCCTACACCTTC.

This clonotype was seen ten or more times. This chain connects TRBV18 to TRBJ2-1; the D gene is possibly TRBD2 (6 bases). The CDR3 has 14 residues. Per germline, CDR1 KGHSH and CDR2 LQKENI. V lost 5 bases and J 3 bases, leaving 11 bases between the germline ends. The CDR3: CASSSPGDYNEQFF. CDR3 nucleotides: TGTGCCAGCTCATCCCCGGGGGACTACAATGAGCAGTTCTTC.

This clonotype was observed many times. This sequence joins TRBV4-2 and TRBJ2-1; 7 bases agree with TRBD1. The CDR3 contains 12 residues. The V gene's germline CDR1 is LGHNA and CDR2 YNFKEQ. With V trimmed by 4 bases and J by 9 bases, 3 bases remained unmatched. CDR3 coding DNA: TGTGCCAGCAGCCCACAGGGGATTGAGCAGTTCTTC. It codes for CASSPQGIEQFF.

This clonotype was seen at least ten times. The V gene is TRBV12-3 or TRBV12-4, the J gene TRBJ1-4, with TRBD1 as a possible D gene (5 bases). The length of the CDR3 is 12 residues. V dropped 2 bases and J dropped 12 bases, with 10 bases sitting between them. DNA for the CDR3: TGTGCCAGCAGTTTACCCCCGGGGGAACTGTTTTTT. Amino acids: CASSLPPGELFF.

This clonotype showed up many times. V is TRBV6-5 and J is TRBJ2-5; 10 bases align to TRBD2. CDR3 length: 14 amino acids. Germline CDR1 and CDR2: MNHEY and SVGAGI. The V and J ends lost 6 bases and 5 bases, in that order; junction bases with no gene match: 6. As DNA, the CDR3 is TGTGCCAGCAGCAAAGCGGGGGGGCGGGAGACCCAGTACTTC. Amino acids: CASSKAGGRETQYF.

This clonotype showed up many times. V gene TRBV7-9 combines with J gene TRBJ2-1, with 7 bases identical to TRBD1. Germline V gives CDR1 SEHNR, CDR2 FQNEAQ (reference sequence). The V and J ends lost 1 base and 5 bases, in that order; junction bases with no gene match: 5. The CDR3 is made up of 15 amino acids. CDR3 nucleotides: TGTGCCAGCAGCTTAGGGCCGGGACAGAACAATGAGCAGTTCTTC. Amino acid sequence: CASSLGPGQNNEQFF.

This clonotype showed up many times. This chain connects TRBV6-5 to TRBJ2-2; D possibly uses TRBD1 or TRBD2 (6 bases each). This CDR3 region has 15 residues. The germline gives CDR1 MNHEY, CDR2 SVGAGI. The ends were cut back, 0 bases at V and 6 bases at J, with 11 bases in the middle. This chain's CDR3 is CASSYSSGGPGELFF. In DNA form, the CDR3 reads TGTGCCAGCAGTTACTCCTCCGGGGGCCCCGGGGAGCTGTTTTTT.

Worth noting for this clonotype: Possible read error: a much larger clone is one base away. The V gene is TRBV6-5, the J gene TRBJ1-1; D call uncertain. The CDR3 loop spans 11 amino acids. Germline assignment: CDR1 MNHEY and CDR2 SVGAGI. The CDR3 DNA follows: TGTGCCAGCAGGCTACAAACTGAAGCTTCCTTT. Its protein is CASRLQTEASF.

This clonotype was seen many times. The chain combines TRBV5-1 with TRBJ2-3, with D hard to call. Trimming removed 4 bases from V and 5 bases from J, with 8 bases in between. CDR3 length: 12 amino acids. Germline V gene lookup returns CDR1 SGHRS and CDR2 YFSETQ. The CDR3 here is CASSLAEDTQYF. The DNA for the CDR3 is TGCGCCAGCAGCCTTGCAGAAGATACGCAGTATTTT.